This T cell receptor (beta chain) derives from a study of Ad26.COV2.S vaccination and SARS-CoV-2 variants. Treatment described: around 19 received Ad26.COV2.S at low or high dose, single or two shots; five or six received placebo; per-sample allocation not given. Specimens were obtained on day 63 following the first vaccine or placebo injection. Measured with immunoSEQ multiplex PCR; TCRdb has only the in-frame clones, and not every one. The sample includes 350,000 to 450,000 clones, 80% to 90% of them seen just once. J lost 8 bases, V lost 5 bases, and 14 bases had no gene match. Germline CDR1 MNHEY, CDR2 SMNVEV (reference sequence). This CDR3 is built from 15 residues.

The TCR was taken from a person between 18 and 65 years old who received the Ad26.COV2.S COVID-19 vaccine or a placebo. The sequencing here drew on peripheral blood, taken in a trial of Ad26.COV2.S vaccine versus placebo. The chain has TRBV27 and TRBJ1-1, with TRBD1 matching 7 bases. The CDR3 region has the DNA TGTGCCAGCAGTACAAATCGACAGGGAGCCCCCGAAGCTTTCTTT. Its translation: CASSTNRQGAPEAFF.